These 4 T cell receptor beta chains share one sample of origin, sequenced in a study of lung T cells in sarcoidosis with Löfgren's syndrome (dated by TCRdb to 2015 to 2018). The listed sequencing device is Illumina MiSeq. The public sequencing data were trimmed at Q25 with fastp and processed into clonotypes with MiXCR by TCRdb, which kept only in-frame beta chains. Every entry covers one CDR3 protein and lists the most common genes and DNA from its rows. The sample profile shows 60,000 to 65,000 distinct CDR3 sequences; about 20% of them were found once. In total, the top ten clones hold about 2.5% of the sample. Sequencing used CD4+ T cells from PBMCs. The receptors originated from a human donor with sarcoidosis (Löfgren's syndrome or another form), or a control subject (not recorded which).

This clonotype was found many times. V usage is TRBV4-1 and J usage is TRBJ1-4; 8 nucleotides agree with TRBD1. This CDR3 has 14 residues. Per the germline V gene, CDR1 is MGHRA and CDR2 is YSYEKL. The trim removed 1 base at V and 5 bases at J, leaving 0 bases unmatched. Written as DNA, the CDR3 is TGCGCCAGCAGCCAAGGACAGGGGAATGAAAAACTGTTTTTT. Its translation is CASSQGQGNEKLFF.

With respect to this clonotype: Being one base from a much bigger clone, this may be a read error. This chain links TRBV28 with TRBJ2-3; D unclear. The CDR3 contains 17 residues. V lost 4 bases and J 0 bases, leaving 17 bases between the germline ends. From germline, CDR1 is MDHEN and CDR2 SYDVKM. In DNA form, the CDR3 reads TGTGCCAGCAGTTCCCCGAGGAGCAGTGGGAGCACAGATACGCAGTATTTT. Translating it yields CASSSPRSSGSTDTQYF.

Concerning this clonotype itself: Since a much larger clone is just one base distant, this may be a read error. The J gene is TRBJ1-1, the V gene TRBV6-6, with unresolved D. The CDR3 has 14 residues. V was trimmed by 4 bases and J by 5 bases, leaving 14 bases between them. Germline CDR1 and CDR2: MNHNY and SVGAGI (reference sequence). As DNA, the CDR3 is TGTGCCAGCAGTTGCTCGCGTGGGGTTACTGAAGCTTTCTTT. It specifies CASSCSRGVTEAFF.

This clonotype came up a few times. This chain links TRBV5-1 with TRBJ2-3; D unclear. The germline V and J ends were trimmed by 0 bases and 7 bases, with 18 bases remaining between them. Germline V CDR1 and CDR2: SGHRS, YFSETQ. CDR3 length equals 16 residues. CDR3: CASSLGDGRNSYTQYF. CDR3 coding DNA: TGCGCCAGCAGCTTGGGAGACGGGCGAAACTCATATACGCAGTATTTT.